This T cell receptor (beta chain) comes out of a study of beta chain features in type 1 diabetes. Study-wide points: All four CD4+ subsets of Type 1 diabetes patients contained TCRB CDR3s that were moderately but significantly shorter.

Expressed TCRB transcripts were sequenced after all isolated RNA was converted to cDNA. Naive, central memory and regulatory T cell samples produced a mean of about 3.5 million reads. The protocol was immunoSEQ multiplex PCR, while the TCRdb copy is restricted to in-frame clones and leaves out a portion. The table includes over 120,000 clones, approximately 9.2% detected once. Germline V gene lookup returns CDR1 SGHNT and CDR2 YYREEE (reference sequence). V lost 4 bases, J lost 2 bases, and 4 bases stayed unmatched. The CDR3 length is 16 residues. Concerning this clone itself: The antigen is unknown.

This rearrangement joins TRBV5-4 to TRBJ2-3; 13 bases are shared with TRBD2. The TCR originated in a man aged 18 to 29 in good health. The sample was central memory CD4+ T cells from blood. CDR3 in DNA: TGTGCCAGCAGCCCCGGACTAGCGGGGGCCACAGATACGCAGTATTTT. It encodes CASSPGLAGATDTQYF. The full variable domain, its missing parts supplied by reference TRBV5-4 and TRBJ2-3, is ETGVTQSPTHLIKTRGQQVTLRCSSQSGHNTVSWYQQALGQGPQFIFQYYREEENGRGNFPPRFSGLQFPNYSSELNVNALELDDSALYLCASSPGLAGATDTQYFGPGTRLTVL.